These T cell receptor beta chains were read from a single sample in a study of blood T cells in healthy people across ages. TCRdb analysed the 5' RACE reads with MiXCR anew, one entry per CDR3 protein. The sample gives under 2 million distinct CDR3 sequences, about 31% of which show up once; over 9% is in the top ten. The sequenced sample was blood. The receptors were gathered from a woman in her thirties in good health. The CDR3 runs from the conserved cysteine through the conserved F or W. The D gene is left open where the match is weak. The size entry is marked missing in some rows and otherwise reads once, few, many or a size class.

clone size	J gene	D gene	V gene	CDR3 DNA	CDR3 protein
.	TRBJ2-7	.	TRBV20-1	TGCAGTGCTAGAGATTCTGGAGAAGGGCCTGACTACGAGCAGTACTTC	CSARDSGEGPDYEQYF
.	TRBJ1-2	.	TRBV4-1	TGCGCCAGAAGCCAAGATCCCCATTGTTCCGCCAGTAACTATGGCTACACCTTC	CARSQDPHCSASNYGYTF
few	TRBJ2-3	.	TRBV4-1	TGCGCCAGCAGCTCCCCCCCTAGCGAGAAAACAGATACGCAGTATTTT	CASSSPPSEKTDTQYF
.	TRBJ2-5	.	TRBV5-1	TGCGCCAGCAAACGAGAACCGGGACTCCAAGAGACCCAGTACTTC	CASKREPGLQETQYF
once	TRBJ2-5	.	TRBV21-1	TGTGCCAGCAGCAAAGGCATTACTCGTCAAGAGACCCAGTACTTC	CASSKGITRQETQYF
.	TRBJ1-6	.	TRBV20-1	TGCAGTGCCGCGGGCGGCCCACTATGGAATTCACCCCTCCACTTT	CSAAGGPLWNSPLHF
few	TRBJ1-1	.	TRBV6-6	TGTGCCAGCAGTTACGTCCTATTCGGTGAAGCTTTCTTT	CASSYVLFGEAFF
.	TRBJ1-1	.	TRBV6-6	TGTGCCAGCAGTCACACACAGGGAGGGAACACTGAAGCTTTCTTT	CASSHTQGGNTEAFF
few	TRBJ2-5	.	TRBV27	TGTGCCAGCAGTTTACGGCCCGACGTCTTAGAGTACTTC	CASSLRPDVLEYF
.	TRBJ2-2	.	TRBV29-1	TGCAGCGCTGGGAGGGGGTACGGCGGGGAGCTGTTTTTT	CSAGRGYGGELFF
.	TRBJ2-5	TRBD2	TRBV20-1	TGCAGTGCTAGCGGGGGGTTGGTAGAGACCCAGTACTTC	CSASGGLVETQYF
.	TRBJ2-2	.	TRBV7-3	TGTGCCAGCAGCTTAATAGCGGCAGGGACCGGGGAGCTGTTTTTT	CASSLIAAGTGELFF
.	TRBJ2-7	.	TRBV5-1	TGCGCCAGCAGCTTGGGGCCCGGATGGACCTACGAGCAGTACTTC	CASSLGPGWTYEQYF
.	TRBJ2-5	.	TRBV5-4	TGTGCCAGCAGTGAGGGTCTGAAAGAGACCCAGTACTTC	CASSEGLKETQYF
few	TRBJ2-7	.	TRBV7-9	TGTGCCAGCAGCCAAGGATCGCCCTACGAGCAGTACTTC	CASSQGSPYEQYF
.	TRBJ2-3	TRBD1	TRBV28	TGTGCCAGCAGTTGGGACAGGAGGGTTGGGGATACGCAGTATTTT	CASSWDRRVGDTQYF
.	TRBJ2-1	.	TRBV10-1	TGCGCCAGCAGTGAGTTAAATGGGAGCTCCTACAATGAGCAGTTCTTC	CASSELNGSSYNEQFF